These T cell receptor beta chains were read from a single sample in a study of cytomegalovirus exposure and HLA in healthy donors. TCRdb's table, derived via immunoSEQ multiplex PCR, lists solely in-frame clones and lacks some. The table has approximately 110,000 clones, roughly 81% seen once. Material: PBMCs. These receptors came from a woman aged 25 to 45 in good health and CMV-seronegative. Each CDR3 is given with its conserved first and last residue. The order of the fields is clone size, D gene, V gene, J gene, CDR3 protein, CDR3 DNA. D genes are given only for firm matches. Some rows have no size entry. The others give once, few or many, or a class for an expanded clone.

clone size: .; D gene: TRBD2; V gene: TRBV13; J gene: TRBJ2-1; CDR3 protein: CASSPQLAGGEQFF; CDR3 DNA: TGTGCCAGCAGCCCACAACTAGCGGGGGGTGAGCAGTTCTTC
clone size: once; D gene: TRBD1; V gene: TRBV9; J gene: TRBJ2-1; CDR3 protein: CASSINRGRMVNEQFF; CDR3 DNA: TGTGCCAGCAGCATAAACAGGGGGCGGATGGTAAATGAGCAGTTCTTC
clone size: once; D gene: .; V gene: TRBV11-2; J gene: TRBJ1-2; CDR3 protein: CASSSYEYGYTF; CDR3 DNA: TGTGCCAGCAGCTCCTATGAGTATGGCTACACCTTC
clone size: .; D gene: .; V gene: TRBV5-4; J gene: TRBJ2-3; CDR3 protein: CASSQKTGTDTQYF; CDR3 DNA: TGTGCCAGCAGCCAAAAGACAGGCACAGATACGCAGTATTTT
clone size: .; D gene: TRBD2; V gene: TRBV6-5; J gene: TRBJ2-7; CDR3 protein: CASSSQTSGVIYEQYF; CDR3 DNA: TGTGCCAGCAGTTCCCAGACTAGCGGGGTAATCTACGAGCAGTACTTC
clone size: .; D gene: .; V gene: TRBV28; J gene: TRBJ2-2; CDR3 protein: CASSITTSLVYTGELFF; CDR3 DNA: TGTGCCAGCAGTATCACGACTAGTCTCGTCTACACCGGGGAGCTGTTTTTT
clone size: .; D gene: .; V gene: TRBV19; J gene: TRBJ1-3; CDR3 protein: CATPTESGNTIYF; CDR3 DNA: TGTGCCACTCCGACAGAATCTGGAAACACCATATATTTT
clone size: .; D gene: TRBD2; V gene: TRBV30; J gene: TRBJ2-6; CDR3 protein: CAWSSAAGTSGYLSGANVLTF; CDR3 DNA: TGTGCCTGGAGTTCCGCCGCCGGGACTAGCGGGTATCTTTCTGGGGCCAACGTCCTGACTTTC
clone size: .; D gene: TRBD1; V gene: TRBV11-1; J gene: TRBJ1-1; CDR3 protein: CASSTWTGGNTEAFF; CDR3 DNA: TGTGCCAGCAGCACGTGGACAGGGGGGAACACTGAAGCTTTCTTT
clone size: few; D gene: TRBD2; V gene: TRBV7-7; J gene: TRBJ2-1; CDR3 protein: CASSAGTSGRNEQFF; CDR3 DNA: TGTGCTAGCAGCGCTGGGACTAGCGGGCGGAATGAGCAGTTCTTC
clone size: .; D gene: .; V gene: TRBV27; J gene: TRBJ2-7; CDR3 protein: CASSPGKTYEQYF; CDR3 DNA: TGTGCCAGCAGTCCCGGGAAGACCTACGAGCAGTACTTC
clone size: once; D gene: TRBD2; V gene: TRBV2; J gene: TRBJ2-3; CDR3 protein: CASRWTSVGPDTQYF; CDR3 DNA: TGTGCCAGCAGGTGGACTAGCGTGGGCCCAGATACGCAGTATTTT
clone size: .; D gene: .; V gene: TRBV10-3; J gene: TRBJ2-1; CDR3 protein: CAISENSMWQGDEQFF; CDR3 DNA: TGTGCCATCAGTGAGAACAGTATGTGGCAGGGCGATGAGCAGTTCTTC
clone size: few; D gene: TRBD1; V gene: TRBV7-3; J gene: TRBJ2-5; CDR3 protein: CASSPGTGARETQYF; CDR3 DNA: TGTGCCAGCAGCCCCGGGACAGGGGCGAGAGAGACCCAGTACTTC
clone size: .; D gene: .; V gene: TRBV5-5; J gene: TRBJ1-5; CDR3 protein: CASSLRAGPQPQHF; CDR3 DNA: TGTGCCAGCAGCTTGAGGGCAGGGCCTCAGCCCCAGCATTTT
clone size: .; D gene: TRBD2; V gene: TRBV11-3; J gene: TRBJ2-3; CDR3 protein: CASSPPGTSHTQYF; CDR3 DNA: TGTGCCAGCAGCCCGCCCGGGACTAGTCATACGCAGTATTTT
clone size: .; D gene: TRBD1; V gene: TRBV5-1; J gene: TRBJ1-2; CDR3 protein: CASSGGQGHYGYTF; CDR3 DNA: TGCGCCAGCAGCGGGGGACAGGGCCACTATGGCTACACCTTC
clone size: few; D gene: TRBD1; V gene: TRBV5-1; J gene: TRBJ2-4; CDR3 protein: CASSLDRGRPIQYF; CDR3 DNA: TGCGCCAGCAGCCTGGACAGGGGGCGCCCCATTCAGTACTTC
clone size: .; D gene: TRBD2; V gene: TRBV11-3; J gene: TRBJ2-1; CDR3 protein: CASSLAAGVGGNEQFF; CDR3 DNA: TGTGCCAGCAGCTTAGCGGCGGGAGTAGGTGGTAATGAGCAGTTCTTC
clone size: .; D gene: TRBD2; V gene: TRBV28; J gene: TRBJ2-1; CDR3 protein: CASTYRASGHNEQFF; CDR3 DNA: TGTGCCAGCACCTATCGGGCTAGCGGGCACAATGAGCAGTTCTTC
clone size: .; D gene: .; V gene: TRBV18; J gene: TRBJ2-7; CDR3 protein: CASSPPGFYEQYF; CDR3 DNA: TGTGCCAGCTCACCCCCAGGGTTTTACGAGCAGTACTTC
clone size: .; D gene: TRBD1; V gene: TRBV7-9; J gene: TRBJ2-1; CDR3 protein: CASSVGPGQGGGLYNEQFF; CDR3 DNA: TGTGCCAGCAGCGTCGGACCGGGACAGGGAGGAGGCTTATACAATGAGCAGTTCTTC
clone size: .; D gene: .; V gene: TRBV25-1; J gene: TRBJ1-1; CDR3 protein: CASSPTRSNTEAFF; CDR3 DNA: TGTGCCAGCAGTCCCACCAGGTCGAACACTGAAGCTTTCTTT
clone size: .; D gene: TRBD2; V gene: TRBV7-9; J gene: TRBJ2-5; CDR3 protein: CASSPRGGETQYF; CDR3 DNA: TGTGCCAGCAGCCCCCGGGGGGGAGAGACCCAGTACTTC
clone size: few; D gene: .; V gene: TRBV5-1; J gene: TRBJ1-1; CDR3 protein: CASSLIWGPLNTEAFF; CDR3 DNA: TGCGCCAGCAGCTTGATATGGGGCCCCCTGAACACTGAAGCTTTCTTT
clone size: .; D gene: .; V gene: TRBV28; J gene: TRBJ1-2; CDR3 protein: CASSSSGVVGYTF; CDR3 DNA: TGTGCCAGCAGTTCGTCAGGGGTAGTCGGCTACACCTTC
clone size: once; D gene: TRBD2; V gene: TRBV30; J gene: TRBJ2-3; CDR3 protein: CAWSMTGGRTDTQYF; CDR3 DNA: TGTGCCTGGAGTATGACGGGAGGGAGGACAGATACGCAGTATTTT
clone size: .; D gene: .; V gene: TRBV5-6; J gene: TRBJ1-2; CDR3 protein: CASSPAGYDHGYTF; CDR3 DNA: TGTGCCAGCAGCCCGGCGGGGTATGATCATGGCTACACCTTC
clone size: .; D gene: .; V gene: TRBV11-2; J gene: TRBJ1-1; CDR3 protein: CASSPVGGMNTEAFF; CDR3 DNA: TGTGCCAGCAGCCCGGTGGGGGGAATGAACACTGAAGCTTTCTTT
clone size: few; D gene: .; V gene: TRBV14; J gene: TRBJ1-5; CDR3 protein: CASSRVRTRGNQPQHF; CDR3 DNA: TGTGCCAGCAGCCGAGTCCGGACTCGGGGGAATCAGCCCCAGCATTTT
clone size: .; D gene: .; V gene: TRBV5-5; J gene: TRBJ1-1; CDR3 protein: CASSLGRAYTEAFF; CDR3 DNA: TGTGCCAGCAGCTTGGGGCGGGCCTACACTGAAGCTTTCTTT
clone size: .; D gene: .; V gene: TRBV28; J gene: TRBJ1-5; CDR3 protein: CASSFRGQPQHF; CDR3 DNA: TGTGCCAGCAGTTTTAGGGGGCAGCCCCAGCATTTT
clone size: .; D gene: TRBD1; V gene: TRBV27; J gene: TRBJ1-2; CDR3 protein: CASSLRGQSYGYTF; CDR3 DNA: TGTGCCAGCAGTTTAAGGGGACAGAGCTATGGCTACACCTTC
clone size: .; D gene: TRBD2; V gene: TRBV25-1; J gene: TRBJ2-2; CDR3 protein: CASNLAGNTGELFF; CDR3 DNA: TGTGCCAGCAACTTAGCGGGGAACACCGGGGAGCTGTTTTTT
clone size: few; D gene: TRBD2; V gene: TRBV27; J gene: TRBJ2-7; CDR3 protein: CASRQPGLAGVEQYF; CDR3 DNA: TGTGCCAGCAGACAACCGGGACTAGCGGGAGTCGAGCAGTACTTC
clone size: .; D gene: TRBD1; V gene: TRBV6-1; J gene: TRBJ1-5; CDR3 protein: CASSTGQVRNQPQHF; CDR3 DNA: TGTGCCAGCAGCACCGGACAGGTCCGCAATCAGCCCCAGCATTTT
clone size: few; D gene: TRBD2; V gene: TRBV5-8; J gene: TRBJ2-3; CDR3 protein: CASSYPFGLAEVGTDTQYF; CDR3 DNA: TGTGCCAGCAGCTACCCCTTCGGACTAGCGGAGGTCGGCACAGATACGCAGTATTTT
clone size: .; D gene: TRBD2; V gene: TRBV5-1; J gene: TRBJ2-1; CDR3 protein: CASSTGLEYNEQFF; CDR3 DNA: TGCGCCAGCAGCACGGGACTAGAGTACAATGAGCAGTTCTTC
clone size: .; D gene: .; V gene: TRBV30; J gene: TRBJ1-4; CDR3 protein: CAWRDDFPGHRDEKLFF; CDR3 DNA: TGTGCCTGGAGGGATGATTTCCCGGGACACCGGGATGAAAAACTGTTTTTT
clone size: .; D gene: TRBD2; V gene: TRBV7-9; J gene: TRBJ2-5; CDR3 protein: CASSLVRLREGRETQYF; CDR3 DNA: TGTGCCAGCAGCTTAGTACGTTTGCGGGAGGGCCGGGAGACCCAGTACTTC
clone size: .; D gene: .; V gene: TRBV7-9; J gene: TRBJ2-7; CDR3 protein: CSSSLDRGNYEQYF; CDR3 DNA: TGTTCCAGCAGCTTAGATCGGGGGAACTACGAGCAGTACTTC
clone size: .; D gene: TRBD2; V gene: TRBV9; J gene: TRBJ2-1; CDR3 protein: CASSVGSGRGYNEQFF; CDR3 DNA: TGTGCCAGCAGCGTAGGTAGCGGGAGGGGATACAATGAGCAGTTCTTC
clone size: .; D gene: TRBD2; V gene: TRBV19; J gene: TRBJ2-5; CDR3 protein: CASSTDLLAVQETQYF; CDR3 DNA: TGTGCCAGTAGTACAGACCTACTAGCGGTCCAAGAGACCCAGTACTTC
clone size: .; D gene: TRBD2; V gene: TRBV4-2; J gene: TRBJ2-1; CDR3 protein: CASSQEAGERNEQFF; CDR3 DNA: TGTGCCAGCAGCCAAGAGGCGGGAGAGAGAAATGAGCAGTTCTTC
clone size: .; D gene: TRBD1; V gene: TRBV13; J gene: TRBJ2-3; CDR3 protein: CASSTGQGHTDTQYF; CDR3 DNA: TGTGCCAGCAGTACGGGACAGGGTCACACAGATACGCAGTATTTT
clone size: .; D gene: .; V gene: TRBV6-1; J gene: TRBJ2-7; CDR3 protein: CASTEIPTGSFYEQYF; CDR3 DNA: TGTGCCAGCACTGAAATCCCGACAGGCTCCTTCTACGAGCAGTACTTC
clone size: .; D gene: .; V gene: TRBV18; J gene: TRBJ2-1; CDR3 protein: CASSPQEANNEQFF; CDR3 DNA: TGTGCCAGCTCACCACAGGAGGCTAACAATGAGCAGTTCTTC
clone size: .; D gene: .; V gene: TRBV4-1; J gene: TRBJ1-2; CDR3 protein: CASSHILKLVDGYTF; CDR3 DNA: TGCGCCAGCAGCCACATCCTTAAGCTTGTCGATGGCTACACCTTC
clone size: few; D gene: .; V gene: TRBV16; J gene: TRBJ1-2; CDR3 protein: CASSQSRVGQTYGYTF; CDR3 DNA: TGTGCCAGCAGCCAATCCCGAGTTGGACAGACCTATGGCTACACCTTC
clone size: once; D gene: .; V gene: TRBV28; J gene: TRBJ2-2; CDR3 protein: CASSTVGSYTGELFF; CDR3 DNA: TGTGCCAGCAGTACTGTTGGTTCTTACACCGGGGAGCTGTTTTTT
clone size: .; D gene: .; V gene: TRBV4-3; J gene: TRBJ1-2; CDR3 protein: CASSQGLRGSVDGYTF; CDR3 DNA: TGCGCCAGCAGCCAAGGTCTCAGGGGAAGTGTCGATGGCTACACCTTC
clone size: .; D gene: .; V gene: TRBV28; J gene: TRBJ1-2; CDR3 protein: CATQGPSYGYTF; CDR3 DNA: TGTGCCACCCAGGGGCCAAGCTATGGCTACACCTTC
clone size: .; D gene: .; V gene: TRBV5-1; J gene: TRBJ2-2; CDR3 protein: CASSLGGYDGELFF; CDR3 DNA: TGCGCCAGCAGCTTGGGAGGGTATGACGGGGAGCTGTTTTTT
clone size: .; D gene: .; V gene: TRBV30; J gene: TRBJ2-7; CDR3 protein: CAWGLGGSSYEQYF; CDR3 DNA: TGTGCCTGGGGCCTCGGAGGTAGCTCCTACGAGCAGTACTTC
clone size: .; D gene: .; V gene: TRBV2; J gene: TRBJ2-1; CDR3 protein: CASSDLGRKNEQFF; CDR3 DNA: TGTGCCAGCAGTGACCTCGGGAGAAAGAATGAGCAGTTCTTC
clone size: .; D gene: TRBD1; V gene: TRBV28; J gene: TRBJ1-5; CDR3 protein: CASSPPGQANNQPQHF; CDR3 DNA: TGTGCCAGCAGTCCCCCGGGACAGGCTAACAATCAGCCCCAGCATTTT
clone size: .; D gene: .; V gene: TRBV4-1; J gene: TRBJ2-2; CDR3 protein: CASTRGSGANTGELFF; CDR3 DNA: TGCGCCAGCACCCGCGGGTCAGGGGCGAACACCGGGGAGCTGTTTTTT